This record concerns one TCR beta chain sequence. TCRdb's table, derived via immunoSEQ multiplex PCR, lists solely in-frame clones and lacks some. The repertoire holds about 89,000 clones, with around 86% as singletons. This sample stems from a study of control samples from healthy donors and cancer patients. The CDR3 is 12 residues long. CDR1 and CDR2 from the germline V gene are SQVTM and ANQGSEA. V was shortened by 4 bases and J by 1 base, with 7 bases between the two germline ends. This chain connects TRBV29-1 to TRBJ2-5; D uncertain. The TCR comes from a man under 40 in good health. Sequencing was done on a sample of blood. In DNA, the CDR3 is TGCAGCGTTGGGGCAGTCCAAGAGACCCAGTACTTC. Amino acids: CSVGAVQETQYF.